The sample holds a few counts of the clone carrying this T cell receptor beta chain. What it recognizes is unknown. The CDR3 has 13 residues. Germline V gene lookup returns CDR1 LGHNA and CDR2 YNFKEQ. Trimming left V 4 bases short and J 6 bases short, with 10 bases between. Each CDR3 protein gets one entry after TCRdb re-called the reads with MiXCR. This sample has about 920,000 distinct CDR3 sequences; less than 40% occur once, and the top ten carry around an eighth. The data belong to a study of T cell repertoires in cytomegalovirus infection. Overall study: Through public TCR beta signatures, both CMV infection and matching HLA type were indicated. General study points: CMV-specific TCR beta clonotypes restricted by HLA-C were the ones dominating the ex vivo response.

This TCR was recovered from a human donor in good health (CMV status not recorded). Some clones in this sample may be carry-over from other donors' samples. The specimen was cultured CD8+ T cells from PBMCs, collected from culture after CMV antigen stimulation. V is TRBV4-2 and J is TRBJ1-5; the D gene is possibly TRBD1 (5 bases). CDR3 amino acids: CASSPAGSQPQHF. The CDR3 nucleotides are TGTGCCAGCAGCCCGGCAGGGTCTCAGCCCCAGCATTTT.